This T cell receptor (beta chain) was captured by sequencing in a study of early T cells in non-severe SARS-CoV-2 infection. This clonotype was recorded a few times. Trimming stripped 6 bases from V and 3 bases from J, with 6 bases between. The CDR3 runs 12 residues. The germline CDR1 and CDR2 sequences are MRHNA and SNTAGT. TCRdb reanalysed the 5' RACE reads using MiXCR and keeps one entry per CDR3 protein. Among about 62,000 distinct CDR3 sequences, almost 9.5% were seen once, and the ten largest hold around 1.3%. The sequenced sample was whole blood. The TCR originated in an adult who was a healthcare worker with PCR-confirmed SARS-CoV-2 infection or an uninfected control (not recorded which). The rearrangement links TRBV6-4 to TRBJ2-4; D gene unclear. The CDR3 coding sequence is TGTGCCAGCAGGGCCGGCAAAAACATTCAGTACTTC. It codes for CASRAGKNIQYF.